The T cell receptor beta chain described here comes from a study of cytomegalovirus exposure and HLA in healthy donors. Trimming took 1 base from V and 2 from J, leaving 11 bases between them. CDR3 length equals 15 residues. Looked up from germline, CDR1 is SGHAT and CDR2 is FQNNGV. Researchers ran the PCR with 60 Vbeta and 13 Jbeta primers. Clones were read by immunoSEQ multiplex PCR, and TCRdb kept only the in-frame ones, dropping some. The sample holds more than 150,000 clones; roughly 80% are singletons and the top ten take 1.6%. The clonotype comes from a middle-aged man in good health and CMV-seronegative. The sequenced material came from PBMCs. The gene calls are TRBV11-2 and TRBJ2-5; tentatively, D is TRBD1 (6 bases). CDR3 coding DNA: TGTGCCAGCAGCTTAGCCAGGGGCTGGCAAGAGACCCAGTACTTC. Translation gives CASSLARGWQETQYF.